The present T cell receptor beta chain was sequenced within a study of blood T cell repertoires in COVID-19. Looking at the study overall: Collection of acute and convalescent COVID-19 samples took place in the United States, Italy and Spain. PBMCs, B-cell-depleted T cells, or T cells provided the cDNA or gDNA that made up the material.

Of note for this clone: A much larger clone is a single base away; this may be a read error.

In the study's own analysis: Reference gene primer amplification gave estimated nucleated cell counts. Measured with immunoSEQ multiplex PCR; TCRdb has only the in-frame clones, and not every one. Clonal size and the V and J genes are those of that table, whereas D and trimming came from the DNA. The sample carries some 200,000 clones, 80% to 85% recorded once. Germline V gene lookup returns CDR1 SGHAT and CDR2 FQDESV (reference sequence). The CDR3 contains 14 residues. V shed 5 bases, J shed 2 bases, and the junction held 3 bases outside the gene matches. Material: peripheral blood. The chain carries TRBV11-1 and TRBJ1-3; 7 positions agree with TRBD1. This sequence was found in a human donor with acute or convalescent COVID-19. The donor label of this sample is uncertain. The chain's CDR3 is CASSLDRAGNTIYF. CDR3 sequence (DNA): TGTGCCAGCAGCCTCGACAGGGCTGGAAACACCATATATTTT.